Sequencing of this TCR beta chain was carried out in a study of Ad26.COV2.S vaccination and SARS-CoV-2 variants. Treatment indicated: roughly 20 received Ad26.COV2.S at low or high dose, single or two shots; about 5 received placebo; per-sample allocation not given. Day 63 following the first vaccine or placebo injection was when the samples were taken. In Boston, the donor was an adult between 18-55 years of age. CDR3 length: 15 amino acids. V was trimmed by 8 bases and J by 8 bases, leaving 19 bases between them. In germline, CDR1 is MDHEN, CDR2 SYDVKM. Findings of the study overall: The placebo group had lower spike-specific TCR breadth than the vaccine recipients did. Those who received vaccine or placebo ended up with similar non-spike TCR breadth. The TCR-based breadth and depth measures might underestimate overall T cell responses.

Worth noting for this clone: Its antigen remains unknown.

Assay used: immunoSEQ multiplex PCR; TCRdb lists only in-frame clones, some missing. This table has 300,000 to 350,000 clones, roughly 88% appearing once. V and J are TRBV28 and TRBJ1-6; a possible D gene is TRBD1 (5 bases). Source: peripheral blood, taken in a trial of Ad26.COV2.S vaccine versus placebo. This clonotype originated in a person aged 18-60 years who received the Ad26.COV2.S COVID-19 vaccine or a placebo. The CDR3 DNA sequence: TGTGCCAGCCAGGAGGGGCAGGGTCAGGATTCACCCCTCCACTTT. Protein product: CASQEGQGQDSPLHF.